The rows below give T cell receptor beta chains drawn from one sample of a study of T cell responses to AZD1222 COVID-19 vaccine. Using immunoSEQ multiplex PCR, the repertoire was profiled, and TCRdb retains in-frame clones only, with some absent. The table has 100,000 to 150,000 clones, just over 85% seen once. The source was peripheral blood, collected on day 0 of AZD1222 vaccination. These receptors were obtained from an adult in good health. The CDR3 runs from the conserved cysteine through the conserved F or W. D genes are given only for firm matches. Expanded clones get a size class; other rows say once, few or many, or leave the size out.

J | D | size | V | CDR3 | DNA
TRBJ2-3 | - | - | TRBV6-2/TRBV6-3 | CASSKTRASTDTQYF | TGTGCCAGCAGCAAAACTAGGGCCAGCACAGATACGCAGTATTTT
TRBJ2-2 | - | - | TRBV9 | CASSVEESVGELFF | TGTGCCAGCAGCGTAGAGGAGAGTGTCGGGGAGCTGTTTTTT
TRBJ2-5 | - | - | TRBV5-6 | CASSSRFRRVDRWAQYF | TGTGCCAGCAGCTCCCGGTTTAGGCGGGTAGACCGGTGGGCCCAGTACTTC
TRBJ1-6 | - | - | TRBV14 | CASSRDLVNNSPLHF | TGTGCCAGCAGCCGCGACCTCGTAAATAATTCACCCCTCCACTTT
TRBJ2-7 | TRBD1 | - | TRBV5-8 | CASRPMGTATYEQYF | TGTGCCAGCAGGCCGATGGGGACAGCGACCTACGAGCAGTACTTC
TRBJ2-5 | - | - | TRBV7-2 | CASSPNGGRETQYF | TGTGCCAGCAGCCCGAATGGGGGCAGGGAGACCCAGTACTTC
TRBJ2-5 | TRBD2 | once | TRBV2 | CASRGTSGGQETQYF | TGTGCCAGCAGGGGGACTAGCGGGGGACAAGAGACCCAGTACTTC
TRBJ2-1 | TRBD1 | - | TRBV2 | CASSPGGNEQFF | TGTGCCAGCAGCCCAGGGGGCAACGAGCAGTTCTTC
TRBJ1-2 | - | - | TRBV7-2 | CASSLGPRGGYTF | TGTGCCAGCAGCCTTGGACCCAGGGGTGGCTACACCTTC
TRBJ2-7 | TRBD2 | - | TRBV28 | CASSWGLAATYEQYF | TGTGCCAGCAGTTGGGGACTAGCGGCTACCTACGAGCAGTACTTC
TRBJ1-1 | - | - | TRBV19 | CASSIDPYTEAFF | TGTGCCAGTAGTATCGATCCATACACTGAAGCTTTCTTT
TRBJ2-5 | TRBD2 | few | TRBV4-1 | CASSRDGLAQETQYF | TGCGCCAGCAGCCGGGATGGACTAGCCCAAGAGACCCAGTACTTC
TRBJ2-7 | TRBD1 | - | TRBV10-3 | CAISGTGGYEQYF | TGTGCCATCAGCGGGACAGGGGGTTACGAGCAGTACTTC
TRBJ1-2 | - | - | TRBV5-8 | CASSLAYGYTF | TGTGCCAGCAGCTTGGCTTATGGCTACACCTTC
TRBJ2-1 | TRBD1 | - | TRBV2 | CASSLGQGFGNEQFF | TGTGCCAGCAGTCTCGGACAGGGTTTCGGCAATGAGCAGTTCTTC
TRBJ2-7 | - | - | TRBV7-8 | CASSRQGSEYEQYF | TGTGCCAGCAGCCGCCAGGGAAGCGAGTACGAGCAGTACTTC